The 5 T cell receptor beta chains below come from one sample, sequenced in a study of beta chain features in type 1 diabetes. General study points: A moderate, significant TCRB CDR3 shortening appeared in type 1 diabetes across four CD4+ subsets.

The whole isolated RNA underwent reverse transcription, so sequencing captured expressed TCRB transcripts. TCRdb's table, derived via immunoSEQ multiplex PCR, lists solely in-frame clones and lacks some. The sample shows more than 250,000 clones, roughly 20% of them seen only once. For these TCRs, the target antigens are not known. Specimen: naive CD4+ T cells from blood. The source of these receptors is a woman in her forties with type 1 diabetes.

The V call is TRBV7-2, the J call TRBJ2-7; tentative D call: TRBD1 (5 bases). The CDR3 spans 12 residues. Germline CDR1 reads SGHTA; CDR2 reads FQGNSA. With 6 bases removed from V and 9 bases from J, the gap between germline ends came to 15 bases. CDR3 region: CASSPRQGPQYF. DNA of the CDR3: TGTGCCAGCAGTCCGCGGCAGGGCCCGCAGTACTTC.

Only a few counts were recorded for this clone. This chain joins TRBV28 and TRBJ2-1; the match to TRBD2 covers 8 bases. Germline V CDR1 and CDR2: MDHEN, SYDVKM. V shed 6 bases, J shed 2 bases, and the junction held 6 bases outside the gene matches. The CDR3 is 15 residues long. DNA of the CDR3: TGTGCCAGCAGACGGACAGCGGGAGCCTACAATGAGCAGTTCTTC. Protein sequence: CASRRTAGAYNEQFF.

The gene calls are TRBV25-1 and TRBJ2-3; D is undetermined. Germline V gene data show CDR1 as MGHDK and CDR2 as SYGVNS. V dropped 4 bases and J dropped 5 bases, with 10 bases sitting between them. This CDR3 is 13 amino acids long. CDR3: CASSGEPLDTQYF. The CDR3 bases are TGTGCCAGCAGTGGCGAGCCATTAGATACGCAGTATTTT. The variable domain in full, with the rest retrieved from reference TRBV25-1 and TRBJ2-3, is EADIYQTPRYLVIGTGKKITLECSQTMGHDKMYWYQQDPGMELHLIHYSYGVNSTEKGDLSSESTVSRIRTEHFPLTLESARPSHTSQYLCASSGEPLDTQYFGPGTRLTVL.

The sample holds a few counts of this clone. The rearrangement links TRBV5-6 to TRBJ1-1, with 11 positions matching TRBD1. Germline lookup yields CDR1 SGHDT and CDR2 YYEEEE. The CDR3 has 12 amino acids. The J segment lost 8 bases and the V segment lost 5 bases, leaving 2 bases of the junction unmatched. The CDR3: CASSGQGAEAFF. The CDR3 nucleotides read TGTGCCAGCAGTGGACAGGGGGCAGAAGCTTTCTTT.

Turning to this clone: This sample also contains other DNA sequences that code for the same CDR3. CDR3 region: CSVDRGQPYEQYF. As DNA, the CDR3 is TGCAGCGTTGATCGCGGGCAGCCCTACGAGCAGTACTTC. The V call is TRBV29-1, the J call TRBJ2-7, with D maybe TRBD2 (5 bases). V was cut by 3 bases and J by 2 bases, with 11 bases left in between. The germline gives CDR1 SQVTM, CDR2 ANQGSEA. The CDR3 contains 13 residues.